A single TCR beta chain is shown here with its context. Its cognate antigen is unknown. As handled by the study authors: The median was about 89,000 TCRs per sample, ranging about 20,000 to 690,600. Each CDR3 protein gets one entry after TCRdb re-called the 5' RACE reads with MiXCR. The V and J calls were determined by TCRdb, not by the authors. The sample has around 100,000 distinct CDR3 sequences; roughly 19% are singletons. This sample was included in a study of human T cells and chemical hapten exposure. Study at large: Largely, small differences in pooled library volume made per-sample TCR yields vary.

The authors extracted total RNA from unfractionated whole blood. Deletions cut 0 bases from V and 6 bases from J, with 9 bases between. The CDR3 sequence is 14 residues long. CDR1 is KGHSH and CDR2 is LQKENI in the germline V gene. Study-wide findings and caveats: TCRs whose frequency exceeded 1 in 1000 remained the same following DPC sensitization.

This clonotype was obtained from a human donor in good health. The chain has TRBV18 and TRBJ1-3; D gene uncertain. The CDR3 nucleotides are TGTGCCAGCTCACCACCGGGTCAGGCAAACACCATATATTTT. Its protein product is CASSPPGQANTIYF.